A selection of T cell receptor beta chains follows, all from one sample in a study of lymphopenia after photon versus proton radiotherapy. Here immunoSEQ multiplex PCR was the method, and the copy in TCRdb shows in-frame clones only, minus some. The table lists roughly 25,000 clones, 90% of them singletons, with approximately 0.81% in the top ten. This material consisted of peripheral blood, taken from a patient treated with photon-based radiotherapy. The source is a woman aged 45-59 years with cholangiocarcinoma. The CDR3 runs from the conserved cysteine through the conserved F or W. D genes are given only for firm matches. Clone size is not always given. Where it is, it says once, few, many or a class for expanded clones.

CASGLSGSSPLHF,TGTGCTAGTGGTTTGTCCGGGAGTTCACCCCTCCACTTT,-,TRBV12-5,-,TRBJ1-6
CASSHDGTGEDGYTF,TGCGCCAGCAGCCACGATGGGACAGGGGAGGATGGCTACACCTTC,TRBD1,TRBV4-1,-,TRBJ1-2
CASSLDSRNTEAFF,TGCGCCAGCAGCCTGGACTCCAGGAACACTGAAGCTTTCTTT,-,TRBV4-3,-,TRBJ1-1
CASSAGQQPQHF,TGTGCCAGTAGTGCAGGGCAACAGCCCCAGCATTTT,-,TRBV19,-,TRBJ1-5
CASSPGRLGHRDTEAFF,TGTGCCAGCAGCCCAGGTAGACTAGGCCATAGGGACACTGAAGCTTTCTTT,-,TRBV7-9,-,TRBJ1-1
CASSPRLGVGNEKLFF,TGCGCCAGCAGCCCCAGGTTGGGAGTCGGTAATGAAAAACTGTTTTTT,-,TRBV4-1,-,TRBJ1-4
CASSLEANYGYTF,TGCGCCAGCAGCTTGGAGGCTAACTATGGCTACACCTTC,-,TRBV5-1,-,TRBJ1-2
CASSPAGVTYQPQHF,TGTGCCAGCAGCCCCGCGGGGGTAACCTATCAGCCCCAGCATTTT,-,TRBV28,-,TRBJ1-5
CASLYNTEAFF,TGTGCCAGCCTTTATAACACTGAAGCTTTCTTT,-,TRBV28,-,TRBJ1-1
CASKGHEQYF,TGTGCCAGCAAAGGACACGAGCAGTACTTC,-,TRBV2,-,TRBJ2-7
CASSQSEDRQLPLHF,TGCGCCAGCAGCCAGTCTGAGGACAGGCAGTTACCCCTCCACTTT,TRBD1,TRBV4-1,-,TRBJ1-6
CASSLAGGRGQPQHF,TGTGCCAGCAGTCTGGCGGGGGGAAGGGGTCAGCCCCAGCATTTT,-,TRBV5-6,once,TRBJ1-5
CATREGTRSYNEQFF,TGCGCCACCCGAGAGGGGACAAGGTCTTACAATGAGCAGTTCTTC,-,TRBV5-1,-,TRBJ2-1
CASSGGRTTEAFF,TGTGCCAGCAGTGGGGGTCGGACCACTGAAGCTTTCTTT,-,TRBV6-5,-,TRBJ1-1
CAITRGSAGELFF,TGTGCCATCACGAGGGGATCGGCCGGGGAGCTGTTTTTT,-,TRBV10-3,-,TRBJ2-2
CASSSTRNTIYF,TGTGCCAGCAGTTCAACTCGAAACACCATATATTTT,-,TRBV25-1,-,TRBJ1-3
CASSIAQGGYSEAFF,TGTGCCAGTAGTATAGCCCAGGGTGGGTACAGTGAAGCTTTCTTT,-,TRBV19,-,TRBJ1-1
CASSNIQGSSPLHF,TGTGCCAGTAGTAATATACAGGGGAGTTCACCCCTCCACTTT,TRBD1,TRBV19,-,TRBJ1-6
CASSPLAGGDTIYF,TGTGCCAGCTCACCATTGGCAGGCGGGGACACCATATATTTT,-,TRBV18,-,TRBJ1-3
CASSWGQENSPLHF,TGCGCCAGCAGCTGGGGACAGGAGAATTCACCCCTCCACTTT,TRBD1,TRBV4-3,-,TRBJ1-6
CASSPEGRGALYEQYF,TGTGCCAGCAGCCCCGAAGGGCGGGGGGCTCTTTACGAGCAGTACTTC,TRBD2,TRBV7-8,once,TRBJ2-7
CARGGGQGRNIQYF,TGTGCCAGGGGAGGAGGACAGGGACGGAACATTCAGTACTTC,TRBD1,TRBV28,-,TRBJ2-4
CASSLGEGTHNQPQHF,TGTGCCAGCAGCTTAGGTGAAGGGACACACAATCAGCCCCAGCATTTT,-,TRBV7-9,-,TRBJ1-5
CASSPGDRGTAGYTF,TGTGCCAGCTCACCAGGGGACAGGGGTACGGCTGGCTACACCTTC,TRBD1,TRBV18,-,TRBJ1-2
CASSLGGTFGELFF,TGTGCCAGCAGCTTAGGGGGTACTTTCGGGGAGCTGTTTTTT,-,TRBV7-6,few,TRBJ2-2
CASSLVPGAEGYTF,TGTGCCAGCAGCTTAGTCCCCGGGGCGGAAGGCTACACCTTC,-,TRBV7-2,-,TRBJ1-2
CASSPVRQGSSYEQYF,TGTGCCAGCTCACCAGTTAGACAGGGGAGTTCCTACGAGCAGTACTTC,TRBD1,TRBV18,-,TRBJ2-7
CASRSTGDYGYTF,TGTGCCAGCAGGTCTACCGGGGACTATGGCTACACCTTC,-,TRBV28,once,TRBJ1-2
CASSYGTTYGYTF,TGTGCCAGCAGCTACGGAACAACCTATGGCTACACCTTC,-,TRBV7-2,once,TRBJ1-2
CTSSHETAQGAEAFF,TGCACCAGCAGCCATGAGACAGCCCAGGGCGCTGAAGCTTTCTTT,-,TRBV1,-,TRBJ1-1
CASSGTGSSHNSPLHF,TGTGCCAGCAGCGGAACAGGGTCTAGCCATAATTCACCCCTCCACTTT,-,TRBV13,-,TRBJ1-6
CASSLGGVGSYEQYF,TGTGCCAGCAGCTTAGGGGGAGTCGGCTCCTACGAGCAGTACTTC,-,TRBV7-2,-,TRBJ2-7
CASSVEGPYGYTF,TGTGCCAGCAGTGTTGAGGGACCCTATGGCTACACCTTC,-,TRBV6-1,-,TRBJ1-2
CACGQRSNYGYTF,TGTGCCTGTGGACAGCGTTCTAACTATGGCTACACCTTC,-,TRBV5-4,-,TRBJ1-2
CASSGRTSGSTDTQYF,TGCGCCAGCAGTGGTCGGACTAGCGGGAGCACAGATACGCAGTATTTT,TRBD2,TRBV10-1,-,TRBJ2-3
CASSRDSSNNEQFF,TGTGCCAGTTCCCGGGACAGTTCGAACAATGAGCAGTTCTTC,TRBD1,TRBV19,-,TRBJ2-1
CASSPGQAGGYTF,TGTGCCAGCAGTCCTGGACAGGCAGGTGGCTACACCTTC,TRBD1,TRBV28,-,TRBJ1-2
CASSDDGGEGETQYF,TGTGCCAGCAGTGACGACGGGGGTGAGGGAGAGACCCAGTACTTC,-,TRBV2,-,TRBJ2-5
CASSVQVNTEAFF,TGTGCCAGCAGTGTGCAGGTGAACACTGAAGCTTTCTTT,-,TRBV6-1,once,TRBJ1-1